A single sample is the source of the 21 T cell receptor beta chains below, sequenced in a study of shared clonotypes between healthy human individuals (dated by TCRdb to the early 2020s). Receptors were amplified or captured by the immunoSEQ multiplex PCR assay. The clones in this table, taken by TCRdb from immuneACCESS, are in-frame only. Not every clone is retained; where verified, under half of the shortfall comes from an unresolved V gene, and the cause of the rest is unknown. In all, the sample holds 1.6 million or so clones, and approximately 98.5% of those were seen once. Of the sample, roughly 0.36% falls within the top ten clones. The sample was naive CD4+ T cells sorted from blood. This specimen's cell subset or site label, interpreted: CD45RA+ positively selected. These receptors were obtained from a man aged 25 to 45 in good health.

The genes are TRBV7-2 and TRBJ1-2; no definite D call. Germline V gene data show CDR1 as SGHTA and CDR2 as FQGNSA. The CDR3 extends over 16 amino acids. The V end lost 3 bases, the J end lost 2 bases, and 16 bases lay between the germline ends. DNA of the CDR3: TGTGCCAGCAGCTTCACCGGGATCCCGTCAAACTATGGCTACACCTTC. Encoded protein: CASSFTGIPSNYGYTF.

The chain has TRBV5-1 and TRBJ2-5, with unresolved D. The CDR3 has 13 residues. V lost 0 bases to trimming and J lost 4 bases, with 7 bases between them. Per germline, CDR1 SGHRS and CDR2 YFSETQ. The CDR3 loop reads CASSLDKVETQYF. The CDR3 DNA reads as TGCGCCAGCAGCTTGGACAAAGTAGAGACCCAGTACTTC.

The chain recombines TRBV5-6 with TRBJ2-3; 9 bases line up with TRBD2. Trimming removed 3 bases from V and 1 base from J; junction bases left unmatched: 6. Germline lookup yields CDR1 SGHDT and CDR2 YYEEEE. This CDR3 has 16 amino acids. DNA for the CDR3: TGTGCCAGCAGCTACCCAATAGCGGGAGGCACAGATACGCAGTATTTT. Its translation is CASSYPIAGGTDTQYF.

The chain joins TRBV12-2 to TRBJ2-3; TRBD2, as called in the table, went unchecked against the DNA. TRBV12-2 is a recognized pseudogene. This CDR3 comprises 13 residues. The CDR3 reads CASRRTSPDTQYF. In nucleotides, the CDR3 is TGTGCAAGTCGCCGGACTAGTCCAGATACGCAGTATTTT.

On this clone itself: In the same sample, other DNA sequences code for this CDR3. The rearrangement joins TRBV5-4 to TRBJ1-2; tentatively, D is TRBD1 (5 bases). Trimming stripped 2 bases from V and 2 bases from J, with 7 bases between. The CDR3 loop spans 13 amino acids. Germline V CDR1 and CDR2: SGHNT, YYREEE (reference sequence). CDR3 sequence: CASSFRGNYGYTF. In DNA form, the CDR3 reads TGTGCCAGCAGCTTCCGGGGGAACTATGGCTACACCTTC.

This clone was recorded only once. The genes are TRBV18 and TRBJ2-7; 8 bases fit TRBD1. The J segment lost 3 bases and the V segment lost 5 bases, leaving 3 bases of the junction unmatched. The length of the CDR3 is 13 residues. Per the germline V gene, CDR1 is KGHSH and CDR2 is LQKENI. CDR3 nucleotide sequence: TGTGCCAGCTCAGGTGGACAGGGCTACGAGCAGTACTTC. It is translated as CASSGGQGYEQYF.

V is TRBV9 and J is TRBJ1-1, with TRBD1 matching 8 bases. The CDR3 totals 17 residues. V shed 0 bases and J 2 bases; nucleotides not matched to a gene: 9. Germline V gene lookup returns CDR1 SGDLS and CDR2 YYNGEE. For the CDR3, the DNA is TGTGCCAGCAGCGTAGGACCAGGGGGCCGGATAAACACTGAAGCTTTCTTT. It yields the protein CASSVGPGGRINTEAFF.

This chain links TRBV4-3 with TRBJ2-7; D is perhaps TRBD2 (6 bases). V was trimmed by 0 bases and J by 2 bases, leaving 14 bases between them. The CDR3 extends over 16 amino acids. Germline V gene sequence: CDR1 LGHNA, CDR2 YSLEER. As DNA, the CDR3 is TGCGCCAGCAGCCAAGACAAAGCGGGCGTTACCTACGAGCAGTACTTC. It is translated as CASSQDKAGVTYEQYF.

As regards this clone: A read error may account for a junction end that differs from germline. Here the CDR3 DNA reads TGTGCTAGCAGCTTAAGTCGCGTGGGGGGAGAGACCCAGTACTTC. Translating it yields CASSLSRVGGETQYF. The chain couples TRBV7-7 to TRBJ2-5; possibly TRBD2 for D (6 bases). Germline V gives CDR1 SSHAT, CDR2 FNYEAQ (reference sequence). The CDR3 runs to 15 residues.

The CDR3 loop reads CASSPGTPSTDTQYF. The CDR3 region has the DNA TGTGCCAGCAGCCCCGGGACACCCAGCACAGATACGCAGTATTTT. J is TRBJ2-3 and V is TRBV5-4; D may be TRBD1 (6 bases). The CDR3 covers 15 residues. Germline V gene sequence: CDR1 SGHNT, CDR2 YYREEE (reference sequence). V shed 4 bases and J shed 0 bases, with 12 bases lying between them.

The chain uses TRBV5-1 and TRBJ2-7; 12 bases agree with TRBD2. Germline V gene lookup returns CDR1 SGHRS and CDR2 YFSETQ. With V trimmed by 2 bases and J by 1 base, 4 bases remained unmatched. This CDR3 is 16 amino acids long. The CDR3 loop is CASSLPLAGGSYEQYF. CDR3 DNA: TGCGCCAGCAGCTTACCACTAGCGGGAGGTTCCTACGAGCAGTACTTC.

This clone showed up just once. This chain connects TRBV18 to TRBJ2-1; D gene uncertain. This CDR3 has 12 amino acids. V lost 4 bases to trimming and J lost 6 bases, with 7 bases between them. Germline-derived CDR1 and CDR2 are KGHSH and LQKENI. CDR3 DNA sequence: TGTGCCAGCTCACGAGGTCCCAATGAGCAGTTCTTC. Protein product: CASSRGPNEQFF.

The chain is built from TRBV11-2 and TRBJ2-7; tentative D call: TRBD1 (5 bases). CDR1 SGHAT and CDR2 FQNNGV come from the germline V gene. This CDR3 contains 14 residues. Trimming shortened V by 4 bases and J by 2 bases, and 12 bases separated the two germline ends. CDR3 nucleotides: TGTGCCAGCAGCTCCCGACAGATTACCTACGAGCAGTACTTC. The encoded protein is CASSSRQITYEQYF.

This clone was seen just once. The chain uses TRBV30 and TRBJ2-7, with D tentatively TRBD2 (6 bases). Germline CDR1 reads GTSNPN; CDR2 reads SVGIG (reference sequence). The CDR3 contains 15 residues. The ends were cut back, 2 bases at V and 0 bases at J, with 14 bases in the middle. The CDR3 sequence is CAWSQIAELSYEQYF. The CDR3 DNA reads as TGTGCCTGGAGTCAAATAGCGGAACTCTCCTACGAGCAGTACTTC. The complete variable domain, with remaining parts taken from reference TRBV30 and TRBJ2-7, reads SQTIHQWPATLVQPVGSPLSLECTVEGTSNPNLYWYRQAAGRGLQLLFYSVGIGQISSEVPQNLSASRPQDRQFILSSKKLLLSDSGFYLCAWSQIAELSYEQYFGPGTRLTVT.

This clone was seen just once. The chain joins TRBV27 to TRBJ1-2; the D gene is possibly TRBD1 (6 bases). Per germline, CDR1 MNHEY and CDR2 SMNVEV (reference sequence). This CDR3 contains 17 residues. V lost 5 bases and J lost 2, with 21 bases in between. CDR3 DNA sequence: TGTGCCAGCAGTAATCGAGGGCCGACGCAGGGGAACTATGGCTACACCTTC. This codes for CASSNRGPTQGNYGYTF.

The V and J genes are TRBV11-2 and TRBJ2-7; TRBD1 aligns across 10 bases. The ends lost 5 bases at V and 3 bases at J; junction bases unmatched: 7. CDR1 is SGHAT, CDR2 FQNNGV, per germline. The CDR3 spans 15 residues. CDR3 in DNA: TGTGCCAGCAGCCCCTGGGACAGGGGACACTACGAGCAGTACTTC. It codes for CASSPWDRGHYEQYF. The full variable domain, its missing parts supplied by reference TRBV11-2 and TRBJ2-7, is EAGVAQSPRYKIIEKRQSVAFWCNPISGHATLYWYQQILGQGPKLLIQFQNNGVVDDSQLPKDRFSAERLKGVDSTLKIQPAKLEDSAVYLCASSPWDRGHYEQYFGPGTRLTVT.

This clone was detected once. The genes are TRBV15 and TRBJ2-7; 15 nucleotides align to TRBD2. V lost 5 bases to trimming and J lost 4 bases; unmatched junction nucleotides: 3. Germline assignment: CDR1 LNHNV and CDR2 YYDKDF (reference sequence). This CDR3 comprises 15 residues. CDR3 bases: TGTGCCACCAGCGCGGGACTAGCGGGAGGTTACGAGCAGTACTTC. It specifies CATSAGLAGGYEQYF. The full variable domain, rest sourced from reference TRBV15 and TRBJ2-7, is DAMVIQNPRYQVTQFGKPVTLSCSQTLNHNVMYWYQQKSSQAPKLLFHYYDKDFNNEADTPDNFQSRRPNTSFCFLDIRSPGLGDTAMYLCATSAGLAGGYEQYFGPGTRLTVT.

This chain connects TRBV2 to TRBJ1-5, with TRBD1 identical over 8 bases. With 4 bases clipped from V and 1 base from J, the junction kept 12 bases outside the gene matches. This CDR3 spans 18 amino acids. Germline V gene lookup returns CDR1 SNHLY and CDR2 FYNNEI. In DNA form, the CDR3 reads TGTGCCAGCAGTGGAAAGCCGGGACAGGCGGTAAGCAATCAGCCCCAGCATTTT. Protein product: CASSGKPGQAVSNQPQHF. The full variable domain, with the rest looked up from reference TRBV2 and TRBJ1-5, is EPEVTQTPSHQVTQMGQEVILRCVPISNHLYFYWYRQILGQKVEFLVSFYNNEISEKSEIFDDQFSVERPDGSNFTLKIRSTKLEDSAMYFCASSGKPGQAVSNQPQHFGDGTRLSIL.

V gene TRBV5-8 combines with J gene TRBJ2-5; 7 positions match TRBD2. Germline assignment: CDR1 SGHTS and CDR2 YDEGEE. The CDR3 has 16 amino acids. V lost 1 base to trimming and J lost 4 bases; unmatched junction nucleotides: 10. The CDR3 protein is CASSLHREAGGETQYF. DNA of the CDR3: TGTGCCAGCAGCTTGCATCGGGAGGCCGGGGGAGAGACCCAGTACTTC.

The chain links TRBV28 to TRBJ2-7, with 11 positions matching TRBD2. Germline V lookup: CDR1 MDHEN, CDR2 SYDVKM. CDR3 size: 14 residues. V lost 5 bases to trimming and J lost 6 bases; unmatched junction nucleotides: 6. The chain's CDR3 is CASSLAGGGVEQYF. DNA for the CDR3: TGTGCCAGCAGTCTAGCGGGAGGAGGGGTCGAGCAGTACTTC.

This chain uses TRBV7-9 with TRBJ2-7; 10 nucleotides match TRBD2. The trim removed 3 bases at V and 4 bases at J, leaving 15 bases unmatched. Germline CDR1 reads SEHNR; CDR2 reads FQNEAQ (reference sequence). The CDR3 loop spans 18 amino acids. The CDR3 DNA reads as TGTGCCAGCAGCTTCGCGGCTAGCGGGAGTTGGGCTATGTACGAGCAGTACTTC. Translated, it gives CASSFAASGSWAMYEQYF.